Listed below are T cell receptor beta chains from one sample, sequenced in a study of shared clonotypes between healthy human individuals. Assay used: immunoSEQ multiplex PCR; TCRdb lists only in-frame clones, some missing. The repertoire holds just over 2,000,000 clones, with about 94% as singletons. Sequenced: naive CD8+ T cells sorted from blood. These receptors came from a man aged 18 to 29 in good health. Both conserved end residues are part of each CDR3. The D gene is left open where the match is weak. Where a row states a size, it is once, few, many or the class of an expanded clone; other rows omit it.

.	TRBV9	.	TRBJ2-7	TGTGCCAGCAGCGGCGCCGGGACTTACGAGCAGTACTTC	CASSGAGTYEQYF
TRBD2	TRBV30	.	TRBJ2-5	TGTGCCTGGGACAGCGGGGGATACCAAGAGACCCAGTACTTC	CAWDSGGYQETQYF
.	TRBV27	.	TRBJ2-1	TGTGCCAGCAGTCCAGACGACACTGAGCAGTTCTTC	CASSPDDTEQFF
.	TRBV9	once	TRBJ2-5	TGTGCCAGCAGCGTAGGGGGGAGAGAGACCCAGTACTTC	CASSVGGRETQYF
TRBD2	TRBV7-9	.	TRBJ2-7	TGTGCCAGCAGTCGGGGGACTAGCGGGAGTTCGTGGTCCTACGAGCAGTACTTC	CASSRGTSGSSWSYEQYF
TRBD1	TRBV9	once	TRBJ1-4	TGTGCCAGCAGCCCCCCACAGGGGGCGCCGGAAAAACTGTTTTTT	CASSPPQGAPEKLFF
.	TRBV2	.	TRBJ2-7	TGTGCCAGCAGTGAACTGTCGGGCCTTCCGTCCTCCTACGAGCAGTACTTC	CASSELSGLPSSYEQYF
.	TRBV10-3	once	TRBJ1-1	TGTGCCATCACCAAGGGGACTGAAGCTTTCTTT	CAITKGTEAFF
.	TRBV6-5	.	TRBJ2-5	TGTGCCAGCAGTCAACGACTAGTCCCAGAGACCCAGTACTTC	CASSQRLVPETQYF
.	TRBV5-4	.	TRBJ2-2	TGTGCCAGCAGCCGCTTAGAGACTGACGGGGAGCTGTTTTTT	CASSRLETDGELFF
TRBD2	TRBV2	.	TRBJ2-5	TGTGCCAGCAGTCTTCTAGCGGGGGGCCTCCAAGAGACCCAGTACTTC	CASSLLAGGLQETQYF
TRBD1	TRBV27	.	TRBJ2-7	TGTGCCAGCAGTCCTCAGGGGGCCTCCTACGAGCAGTACTTC	CASSPQGASYEQYF
.	TRBV4-3	once	TRBJ1-3	TGCGCCAGCAGCCAAGTCGTCGCTTCGGCAGGAAACACCATATATTTT	CASSQVVASAGNTIYF
.	TRBV7-2	.	TRBJ2-4	TGTGCCAGCAGCTCCCCTACCGATCTAGCCAAAAACATTCAGTACTTC	CASSSPTDLAKNIQYF
TRBD1	TRBV28	once	TRBJ1-2	TGTGCCAGCAGACCTTACTCCGGGACAGCCCTAACCTTC	CASRPYSGTALTF
TRBD2	TRBV7-7	.	TRBJ2-1	TGTGCTAGCAGCCAGGGACTAGGATTAAATGAGCAGTTCTTC	CASSQGLGLNEQFF
TRBD1	TRBV6-5	.	TRBJ1-1	TGTGCCAGCAGTCCCTCAGGGGGCTCGAACACTGAAGCTTTCTTT	CASSPSGGSNTEAFF
.	TRBV6-6	.	TRBJ2-7	TGTGCCAGCGATATCGGGGGATTCTTATCCTACGAGCAGTACTTC	CASDIGGFLSYEQYF